Included here is one T cell receptor (beta chain) sequence, with context. This record belongs to a study of blood T cell repertoires in COVID-19. Patients of the Seattle cohort, enrolled during active infection, were followed longitudinally. Original methodology: Reference gene primer amplification gave nucleated cell count estimates. This table comes from immunoSEQ multiplex PCR, and its TCRdb copy is limited to in-frame clones, with some not included. That table gives V, J and clone size, and the DNA gave D and trimming. The profile shows 210,000 or so clones, 65% to 85% of them singletons. Trimming removed 6 bases from V and 5 bases from J; junction bases left unmatched: 8. The CDR3 is 15 amino acids. Germline-derived CDR1 and CDR2 are SNHLY and FYNNEI.

The clonotype originates from a woman in her thirties with COVID-19, enrolled during active disease. The specimen was peripheral blood. V gene TRBV2 combines with J gene TRBJ2-4; 9 bases map to TRBD1. The CDR3 bases are TGTGCCAGCAGGCCCACAGGGGGCGGGGAAAACATTCAGTACTTC. Translated, it gives CASRPTGGGENIQYF.